This T cell receptor (beta chain) was found in a study of T-cell reconstitution after alpha-beta-depleted transplantation in children. During its preparation, the TCRbeta library received unique molecular identifiers. From the PCR reads, TCRdb called clonotypes with MiXCR, one entry per CDR3 protein. There are some 200,000 distinct CDR3 sequences in the sample; about 9.6% occur only once, and around 5% lies in the top ten. This clonotype was picked up many times. This sequence was found in a human donor who donated a stem cell graft to a child with SCID. This material consisted of PBMCs from the stem cell graft donor, taken from the stem cell graft.

CDR3: CASSFLSSGNYNEQFF. The CDR3 DNA reads TGCGCCAGCAGCTTTCTCTCTAGCGGGAACTACAATGAGCAGTTCTTC. This chain joins TRBV5-1 and TRBJ2-1; TRBD2 matches 9 bases. CDR1 is SGHRS, CDR2 YFSETQ, per germline. The V and J ends lost 2 bases and 3 bases, in that order; junction bases with no gene match: 6. The CDR3 length is 16 residues.